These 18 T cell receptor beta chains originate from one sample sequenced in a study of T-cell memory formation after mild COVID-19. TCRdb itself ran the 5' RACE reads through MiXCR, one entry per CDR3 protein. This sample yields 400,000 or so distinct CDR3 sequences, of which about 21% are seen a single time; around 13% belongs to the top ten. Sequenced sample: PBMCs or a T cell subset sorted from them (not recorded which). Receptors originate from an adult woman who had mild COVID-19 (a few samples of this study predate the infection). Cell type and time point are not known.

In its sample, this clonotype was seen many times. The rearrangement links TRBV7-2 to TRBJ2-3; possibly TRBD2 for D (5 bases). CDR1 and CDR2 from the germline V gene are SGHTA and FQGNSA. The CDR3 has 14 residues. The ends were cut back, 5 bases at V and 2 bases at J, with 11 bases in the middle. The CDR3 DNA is TGTGCCAGCAGCCCTGTAGCGACCACAGATACGCAGTATTTT. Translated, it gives CASSPVATTDTQYF.

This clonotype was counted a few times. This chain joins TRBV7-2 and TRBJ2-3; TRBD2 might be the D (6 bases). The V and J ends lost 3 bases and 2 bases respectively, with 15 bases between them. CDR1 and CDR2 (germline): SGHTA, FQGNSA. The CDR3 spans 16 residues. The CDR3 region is CASSFRMAGYTDTQYF. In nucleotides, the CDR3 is TGTGCCAGCAGCTTCCGAATGGCGGGGTACACAGATACGCAGTATTTT.

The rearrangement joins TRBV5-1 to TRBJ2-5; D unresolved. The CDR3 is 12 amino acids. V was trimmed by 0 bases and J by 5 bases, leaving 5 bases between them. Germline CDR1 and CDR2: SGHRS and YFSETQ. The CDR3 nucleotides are TGCGCCAGCAGCTTGGAGTCGGAGACCCAGTACTTC. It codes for CASSLESETQYF.

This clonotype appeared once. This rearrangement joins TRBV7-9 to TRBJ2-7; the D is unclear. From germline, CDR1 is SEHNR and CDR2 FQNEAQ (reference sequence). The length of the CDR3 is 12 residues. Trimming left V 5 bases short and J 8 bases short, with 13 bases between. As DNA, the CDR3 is TGTGCCAGCAGCCCATTGGGTCACAAGCAGTACTTC. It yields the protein CASSPLGHKQYF.

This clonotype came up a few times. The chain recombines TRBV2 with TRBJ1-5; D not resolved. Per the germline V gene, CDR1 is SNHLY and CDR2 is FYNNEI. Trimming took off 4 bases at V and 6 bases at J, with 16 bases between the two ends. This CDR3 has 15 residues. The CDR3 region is CASSVVGQVGQPQHF. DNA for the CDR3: TGTGCCAGCAGTGTGGTTGGGCAGGTCGGTCAGCCCCAGCATTTT.

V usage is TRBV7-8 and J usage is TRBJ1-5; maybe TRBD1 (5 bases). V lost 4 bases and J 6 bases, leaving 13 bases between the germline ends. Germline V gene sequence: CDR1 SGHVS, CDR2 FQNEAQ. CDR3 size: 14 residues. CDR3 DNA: TGTGCCAGCAGCTCCCTTCAGGGAGGTCAGCCCCAGCATTTT. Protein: CASSSLQGGQPQHF.

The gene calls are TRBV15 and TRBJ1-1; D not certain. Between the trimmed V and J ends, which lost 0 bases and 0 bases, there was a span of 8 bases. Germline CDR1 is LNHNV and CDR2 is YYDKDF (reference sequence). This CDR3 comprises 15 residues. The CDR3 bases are TGTGCCACCAGCAGAGATGCGAGAATGAACACTGAAGCTTTCTTT. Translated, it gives CATSRDARMNTEAFF. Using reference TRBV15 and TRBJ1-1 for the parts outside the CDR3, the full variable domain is DAMVIQNPRYQVTQFGKPVTLSCSQTLNHNVMYWYQQKSSQAPKLLFHYYDKDFNNEADTPDNFQSRRPNTSFCFLDIRSPGLGDTAMYLCATSRDARMNTEAFFGQGTRLTVV.

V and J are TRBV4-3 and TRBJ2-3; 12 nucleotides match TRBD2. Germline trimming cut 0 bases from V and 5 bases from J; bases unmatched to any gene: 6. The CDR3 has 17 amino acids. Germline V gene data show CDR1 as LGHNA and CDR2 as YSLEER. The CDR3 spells CASSQDIRLAGVDTQYF. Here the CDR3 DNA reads TGCGCCAGCAGCCAAGATATTCGACTAGCGGGAGTAGATACGCAGTATTTT.

The CDR3 bases are TGTGCCAGCAGTCGCCGGGACAGCCTCGCTAACTATGGCTACACCTTC. It is translated as CASSRRDSLANYGYTF. The chain is built from TRBV6-1 and TRBJ1-2; 7 bases align to TRBD1. This CDR3 comprises 16 residues. Germline values: CDR1 MNHNS, CDR2 SASEGT. After removal of 5 bases from V and 0 bases from J, the junction contained 9 bases not matched to a gene.

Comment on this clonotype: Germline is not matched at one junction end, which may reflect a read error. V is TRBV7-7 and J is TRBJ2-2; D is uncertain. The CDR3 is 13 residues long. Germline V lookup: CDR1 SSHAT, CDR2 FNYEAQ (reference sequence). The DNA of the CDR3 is TGTGCTAGCAGTAGGGCGAACACCGGGGAGCTGTTTTTT. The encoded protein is CASSRANTGELFF.

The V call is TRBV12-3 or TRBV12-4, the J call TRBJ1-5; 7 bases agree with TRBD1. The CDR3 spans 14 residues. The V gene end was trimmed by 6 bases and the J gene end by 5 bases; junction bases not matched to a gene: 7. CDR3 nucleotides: TGTGCCAGCAGGCTCGACAGGGCCCATCAGCCCCAGCATTTT. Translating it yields CASRLDRAHQPQHF.

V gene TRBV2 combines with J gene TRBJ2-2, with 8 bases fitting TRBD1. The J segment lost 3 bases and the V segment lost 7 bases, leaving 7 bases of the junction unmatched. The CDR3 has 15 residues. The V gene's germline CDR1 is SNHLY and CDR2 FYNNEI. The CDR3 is CASNRQGMDTGELFF. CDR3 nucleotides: TGTGCCAGCAACAGACAGGGGATGGACACCGGGGAGCTGTTTTTT.

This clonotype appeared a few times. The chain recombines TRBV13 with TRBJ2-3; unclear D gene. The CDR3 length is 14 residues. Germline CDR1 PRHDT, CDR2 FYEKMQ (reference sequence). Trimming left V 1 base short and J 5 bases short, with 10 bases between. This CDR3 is CASSLVARGDTQYF. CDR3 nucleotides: TGTGCCAGCAGCTTAGTAGCTCGAGGAGATACGCAGTATTTT.

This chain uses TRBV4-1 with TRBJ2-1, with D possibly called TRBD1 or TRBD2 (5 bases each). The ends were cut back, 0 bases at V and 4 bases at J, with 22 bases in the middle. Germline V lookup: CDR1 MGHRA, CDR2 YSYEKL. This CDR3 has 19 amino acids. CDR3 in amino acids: CASSQEFPTGAGSYNEQFF. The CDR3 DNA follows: TGCGCCAGCAGCCAAGAATTTCCCACCGGGGCAGGGTCGTACAATGAGCAGTTCTTC.

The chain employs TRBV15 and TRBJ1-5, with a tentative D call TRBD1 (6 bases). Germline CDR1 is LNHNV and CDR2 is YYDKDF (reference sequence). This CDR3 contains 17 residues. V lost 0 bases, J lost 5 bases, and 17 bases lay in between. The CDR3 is CATSRDWAGGGYQPQHF. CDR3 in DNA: TGTGCCACCAGCAGAGATTGGGCCGGAGGGGGGTATCAGCCCCAGCATTTT. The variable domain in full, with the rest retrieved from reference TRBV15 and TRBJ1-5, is DAMVIQNPRYQVTQFGKPVTLSCSQTLNHNVMYWYQQKSSQAPKLLFHYYDKDFNNEADTPDNFQSRRPNTSFCFLDIRSPGLGDTAMYLCATSRDWAGGGYQPQHFGDGTRLSIL.

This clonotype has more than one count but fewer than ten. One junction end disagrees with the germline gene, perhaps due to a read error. CDR3 nucleotide sequence: TGTGCCAGCACCTTAGCGGGGGGGAGCTCCTACAATGAGCAGTTCTTC. Translation: CASTLAGGSSYNEQFF. The chain combines TRBV7-9 with TRBJ2-1; the match to TRBD2 covers 11 bases. The germline gives CDR1 SEHNR, CDR2 FQNEAQ (reference sequence). The CDR3 is made up of 16 amino acids.

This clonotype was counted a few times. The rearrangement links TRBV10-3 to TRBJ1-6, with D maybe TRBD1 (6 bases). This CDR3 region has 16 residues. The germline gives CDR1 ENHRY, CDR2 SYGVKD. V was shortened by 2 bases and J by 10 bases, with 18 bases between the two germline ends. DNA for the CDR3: TGTGCCATCAGTGAGCTCCCGCGGGACATGCGGTCACCCCTCCACTTT. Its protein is CAISELPRDMRSPLHF.

DNA for the CDR3: TGCGCCAGCAGCTTGTTGCAGGGGGGCATCGAGCAGTACTTC. Translation: CASSLLQGGIEQYF. The chain is built from TRBV5-1 and TRBJ2-7, with a possible D match to TRBD1 (7 bases). The CDR3 contains 14 residues. Germline lookup yields CDR1 SGHRS and CDR2 YFSETQ. The germline V and J ends were trimmed by 1 base and 6 bases, with 14 bases remaining between them.